The 5 T cell receptor beta chains below come from one sample, sequenced in a study of blood T cells in healthy people across ages. Through a sample-barcoded 5' primer and a J-beta primer mix, a second PCR was run for 7 to 11 cycles. TCRdb re-analysed the 5' RACE reads in MiXCR, keeping a single row per CDR3 protein. The sample has about 500,000 distinct CDR3 sequences, about 25% seen once; the top ten hold roughly 9.4%. These data also formed part of another study, on T cells of mothers and their children.

The sequenced material came from blood. The receptors here all came from a boy younger than 18 in good health.

This sequence joins TRBV7-2 and TRBJ2-6; D is unresolved. The length of the CDR3 is 14 residues. The V end lost 5 bases, the J end lost 2 bases, and 7 bases lay between the germline ends. Germline V gives CDR1 SGHTA, CDR2 FQGNSA. CDR3 in DNA: TGTGCCAGCAGCATCTTTGCTGGGGCCAACGTCCTGACTTTC. Its translation: CASSIFAGANVLTF.

This clonotype has at least ten counts. V gene TRBV2 combines with J gene TRBJ2-7; 9 nucleotides align to TRBD1. This CDR3 is 18 amino acids long. The germline CDR1 and CDR2 sequences are SNHLY and FYNNEI. V lost 3 bases and J lost 3; bases outside the gene matches: 15. The CDR3 region is CASSDATIRQGGVYEQYF. In DNA form, the CDR3 reads TGTGCCAGCAGTGATGCCACTATCCGACAGGGGGGTGTCTACGAGCAGTACTTC.

A few counts support this clonotype. The rearrangement links TRBV30 to TRBJ1-1; 7 bases align to TRBD1. V was clipped by 0 bases and J by 5 bases; unmatched bases: 12. Germline CDR1 is GTSNPN and CDR2 is SVGIG (reference sequence). CDR3 size: 16 residues. CDR3 amino acids: CAWSVMLVGGRTEAFF. CDR3 bases: TGTGCCTGGAGTGTAATGTTGGTAGGGGGCCGAACTGAAGCTTTCTTT.

This chain links TRBV2 with TRBJ1-1; D is ambiguous. This CDR3 spans 15 amino acids. The germline V gene has CDR1 SNHLY and CDR2 FYNNEI. The V and J ends lost 1 base and 5 bases respectively, with 14 bases between them. CDR3 DNA sequence: TGTGCCAGCAGTGAAGAAGTTGCCATTGGGACTGAAGCTTTCTTT. Amino acid sequence: CASSEEVAIGTEAFF.

This clonotype was counted a few times. This chain connects TRBV4-2 to TRBJ2-5, with 7 bases aligning to TRBD2. The J call is uncertain, as TRBJ2-1 better fits the DNA end. Germline assignment: CDR1 LGHNA and CDR2 YNFKEQ. This CDR3 spans 16 amino acids. The CDR3 nucleotides read TGTGCCAGCAGCCAAGTGGGGAGGGACGATGGCGATGAGCAGTTCTTC. It yields the protein CASSQVGRDDGDEQFF.